This entry lists 26 T cell receptor beta chains sequenced from one sample in a study of blood T cell repertoires in COVID-19 (dated by TCRdb to 2020 to 2022). Library construction relied on the immunoSEQ multiplex PCR assay. Sourced from immuneACCESS, this table was stored by TCRdb with only in-frame sequences that have V and J called. A share of the clones is absent; for the studies checked, an unresolved V gene accounts for under half, and the remainder has no known explanation. This sample comprises roughly 220,000 clones, more than 65% of them detected only once. Together, the top ten hold about 1.4% of the sample. Sequencing was carried out using peripheral blood. These receptors were obtained from a woman aged 40 to 50 who had recovered from COVID-19.

This chain links TRBV4-2 with TRBJ1-5; no definite D call. The germline gives CDR1 LGHNA, CDR2 YNFKEQ. V was pared by 0 bases and J by 2 bases, with 5 bases between. CDR3 length: 14 residues. The CDR3: CASSQDSGNQPQHF. DNA of the CDR3: TGTGCCAGCAGCCAAGATTCGGGCAATCAGCCCCAGCATTTT.

The rearrangement uses TRBV5-6 and TRBJ2-6; no clear D. The CDR3 has 14 residues. The V end lost 9 bases, the J end lost 2 bases, and 12 bases lay between the germline ends. The germline gives CDR1 SGHDT, CDR2 YYEEEE. Here the CDR3 DNA reads TGTGCCACCTATCTAGGTGCTGGGGCCAACGTCCTGACTTTC. Its protein product is CATYLGAGANVLTF.

The J gene is TRBJ2-3, the V gene TRBV28, with 9 bases matching TRBD2. The germline gives CDR1 MDHEN, CDR2 SYDVKM. The CDR3 consists of 15 residues. V shed 6 bases, J shed 1 base, and the junction held 5 bases outside the gene matches. The CDR3 DNA follows: TGTGCCAGCAGGGATGAGCGGGGGGGCACAGATACGCAGTATTTT. It codes for CASRDERGGTDTQYF.

The chain joins TRBV24-1 to TRBJ1-2; TRBD1 agrees at 9 bases. Germline lookup yields CDR1 KGHDR and CDR2 SFDVKD. The CDR3 extends over 13 amino acids. V shed 9 bases and J 8 bases; nucleotides not matched to a gene: 9. This CDR3 reads CATRGGQGGGYTF. The CDR3 DNA sequence: TGTGCCACCCGCGGGGGACAGGGAGGCGGCTACACCTTC.

The chain recombines TRBV12-3 or TRBV12-4 with TRBJ2-2; D gene ambiguous. Trimming took 5 bases from V and 7 from J, leaving 11 bases between them. The CDR3 covers 13 residues. The CDR3 DNA reads as TGTGCCAGCAGTCCTCCGGTACGCGGGGAGCTGTTTTTT. Translated, it gives CASSPPVRGELFF.

About this clone itself: Other DNA sequences from this sample encode an identical CDR3 as well. This sequence joins TRBV6-5 and TRBJ2-2; D is ambiguous. Trimming removed 6 bases at V and 5 bases at J, with 4 bases between. The CDR3 covers 11 residues. CDR1 and CDR2 (germline): MNHEY, SVGAGI. CDR3 region: CASSRTGELFF. In DNA, the CDR3 is TGTGCCAGCAGCCGTACCGGGGAGCTGTTTTTT.

The J gene is TRBJ1-2, the V gene TRBV27; D may be TRBD1 (5 bases). Trimming removed 8 bases from V and 4 bases from J, with 14 bases in between. Germline CDR1 MNHEY, CDR2 SMNVEV (reference sequence). The CDR3 covers 13 residues. The CDR3 protein is CASADRGIYGYTF. In nucleotides, the CDR3 is TGTGCCAGCGCCGACCGGGGGATCTATGGCTACACCTTC.

This clone appeared once. The genes are TRBV27 and TRBJ2-1; 7 nucleotides align to TRBD2. In germline, CDR1 is MNHEY, CDR2 SMNVEV (reference sequence). The CDR3 loop spans 15 amino acids. V trimming: 6 bases; J trimming: 1 base; junction bases outside the gene matches: 6. The CDR3 region is CASRKAGTSYNEQFF. The CDR3, as DNA: TGTGCCAGCAGAAAAGCGGGGACTTCCTACAATGAGCAGTTCTTC.

As DNA, the CDR3 is TGTGCCAGCAGTTTAGGGACAGGGAGTTGGGATCAGCCCCAGCATTTT. Protein: CASSLGTGSWDQPQHF. The rearrangement links TRBV28 to TRBJ1-5; 9 positions match TRBD1. CDR3 size: 16 residues. The junction had 7 bases not matched to a gene; V was cut back by 2 bases and J by 5 bases. The germline V gene has CDR1 MDHEN and CDR2 SYDVKM.

Only one count was recorded for this clone. This rearrangement joins TRBV2 to TRBJ1-4, with 11 bases aligning to TRBD1. Unmatched junction bases numbered 3, after V lost 6 bases and J lost 12 bases. The germline CDR1 and CDR2 sequences are SNHLY and FYNNEI. CDR3 length: 12 amino acids. The CDR3: CASRGTGGELFF. Here the CDR3 DNA reads TGTGCCAGCAGGGGGACAGGGGGTGAACTGTTTTTT.

The chain has TRBV14 and TRBJ1-2, with D perhaps matching TRBD1 (6 bases). This CDR3 spans 15 amino acids. In germline, CDR1 is SGHDN, CDR2 FVKESK. V lost 2 bases, J lost 7 bases, and 17 bases lay in between. DNA of the CDR3: TGTGCCAGCAGCCAAAGAATAACAGGGAATTTTGGCTACACCTTC. This sequence encodes CASSQRITGNFGYTF. Variable domain in full (rest from reference TRBV14 and TRBJ1-2): EAGVTQFPSHSVIEKGQTVTLRCDPISGHDNLYWYRRVMGKEIKFLLHFVKESKQDESGMPNNRFLAERTGGTYSTLKVQPAELEDSGVYFCASSQRITGNFGYTFGSGTRLTVV.

V usage is TRBV6-2 or TRBV6-3 and J usage is TRBJ2-5, with a tentative D call TRBD1 (6 bases). The germline CDR1 and CDR2 sequences are MNHEY and SVGEGT. Between the trimmed V and J ends, which lost 5 bases and 1 base, there was a span of 11 bases. This CDR3 is built from 14 residues. CDR3 nucleotides: TGTGCCAGCAGTCGTTCGACAGGCCAAGAGACCCAGTACTTC. Translating gives CASSRSTGQETQYF.

The gene calls are TRBV19 and TRBJ1-2, with TRBD1 identical over 9 bases. Trimming cost V 2 bases and J 7 bases; bases outside gene matches: 20. The CDR3 is 19 residues long. The germline V gene encodes CDR1 LNHDA and CDR2 SQIVND (reference sequence). The CDR3: CASSITGTGRAIGFGGYTF. The CDR3 DNA sequence: TGTGCCAGTAGTATAACCGGGACAGGGAGGGCTATCGGGTTTGGTGGCTACACCTTC.

The chain has TRBV5-1 and TRBJ2-3; no clear D. The CDR3 length is 14 residues. The germline V and J ends were trimmed by 5 bases and 7 bases, with 17 bases remaining between them. Germline V lookup: CDR1 SGHRS, CDR2 YFSETQ. Here the CDR3 reads CASSSGSAVNTQYF. The CDR3 nucleotides are TGCGCCAGCAGTTCAGGCTCAGCCGTAAATACGCAGTATTTT.

This chain links TRBV18 with TRBJ2-7; 14 bases align to TRBD2. From germline, CDR1 is KGHSH and CDR2 LQKENI. V lost 3 bases and J lost 3; bases outside the gene matches: 4. The CDR3 has 16 residues. The CDR3 bases are TGTGCCAGCTCACCGGGACTAGCGGGGGAAGGCTACGAGCAGTACTTC. Residues: CASSPGLAGEGYEQYF.

CDR3 DNA sequence: TGTGCCAGCAGCTTTCGGCCGGGGGGGCCAGGAGATACGCAGTATTTT. Translated, it gives CASSFRPGGPGDTQYF. The chain has TRBV7-2 and TRBJ2-3; 8 positions match TRBD2. The J segment lost 5 bases and the V segment lost 3 bases, leaving 10 bases of the junction unmatched. This CDR3 region has 16 residues. CDR1 is SGHTA and CDR2 is FQGNSA in the germline V gene.

The rearrangement links TRBV18 to TRBJ2-5; D unresolved. CDR1 KGHSH and CDR2 LQKENI come from the germline V gene. This CDR3 has 13 amino acids. Between the trimmed V and J ends, which lost 1 base and 2 bases, there was a span of 5 bases. The CDR3 DNA reads TGTGCCAGCTCACCACTCCAACAAGAGACCCAGTACTTC. Protein product: CASSPLQQETQYF.

The chain is built from TRBV4-2 and TRBJ2-5; tentative D call: TRBD2 (6 bases). CDR1 LGHNA and CDR2 YNFKEQ come from the germline V gene. V was shortened by 0 bases and J by 2 bases, with 10 bases between the two germline ends. This CDR3 region has 15 residues. The CDR3 DNA reads TGTGCCAGCAGCCAAGATCGGGGGACTCAAGAGACCCAGTACTTC. It translates to CASSQDRGTQETQYF.

The rearrangement links TRBV2 to TRBJ1-6, with TRBD1 identical over 10 bases. This CDR3 has 14 residues. The junction had 5 bases not matched to a gene; V was cut back by 8 bases and J by 7 bases. CDR1 is SNHLY, CDR2 FYNNEI, per germline. CDR3 residues: CASQGQGGNSPLHF. DNA for the CDR3: TGTGCCAGCCAAGGACAGGGGGGAAATTCACCCCTCCACTTT.

The CDR3 coding sequence is TGTGCCAGTAGATCGGAGCCCCAAGAGACCCAGTACTTC. This encodes CASRSEPQETQYF. The rearrangement links TRBV19 to TRBJ2-5, with unresolved D. The CDR3 runs 13 residues. V was trimmed by 6 bases and J by 1 base, leaving 9 bases between them. From germline, CDR1 is LNHDA and CDR2 SQIVND (reference sequence).

The rearrangement uses TRBV6-4 and TRBJ1-2; D perhaps matches TRBD1 (5 bases). The V end was cut by 0 bases, the J end by 6 bases, with 11 bases between. The CDR3 covers 14 residues. From germline, CDR1 is MRHNA and CDR2 SNTAGT. CDR3 amino acids: CASSDSMGGDGYTF. Here the CDR3 DNA reads TGTGCCAGCAGTGACTCGATGGGGGGAGATGGCTACACCTTC.

V gene TRBV11-3 combines with J gene TRBJ2-3; possible D gene TRBD1, 5 bases. The CDR3 loop spans 14 amino acids. The V gene's germline CDR1 is SGHNT and CDR2 YENEEA. V lost 0 bases to trimming and J lost 5 bases, with 9 bases between them. The CDR3 is CASSLDRVGDTQYF. The CDR3 nucleotides are TGTGCCAGCAGCTTAGACAGGGTCGGAGATACGCAGTATTTT.

The chain couples TRBV5-6 to TRBJ1-2; 10 positions match TRBD1. Trimming removed 2 bases from V and 8 bases from J; junction bases left unmatched: 9. Looked up from germline, CDR1 is SGHDT and CDR2 is YYEEEE. This CDR3 spans 15 amino acids. The CDR3: CASSLGDRGFRGYTF. As DNA, the CDR3 is TGTGCCAGCAGCTTAGGGGACAGGGGCTTCAGGGGCTACACCTTC.

This clone has more than one count but fewer than ten. The same CDR3 is also encoded by other DNA sequences in this sample. This chain's CDR3 is CASSYTRRTGELFF. CDR3 nucleotide sequence: TGTGCCAGCAGTTACACAAGAAGAACCGGGGAGCTGTTTTTT. The rearrangement joins TRBV6-5 to TRBJ2-2; D unresolved. Trimming stripped 2 bases from V and 5 bases from J, with 9 bases between. CDR3 length equals 14 residues. Per germline, CDR1 MNHEY and CDR2 SVGAGI.

J is TRBJ2-6 and V is TRBV5-1; possibly TRBD1 for D (5 bases). Trimming removed 2 bases from V and 0 bases from J, with 12 bases in between. Germline-derived CDR1 and CDR2 are SGHRS and YFSETQ. This CDR3 spans 17 amino acids. The CDR3 spells CASSFNPGISGANVLTF. DNA for the CDR3: TGCGCCAGCAGCTTCAATCCAGGGATCTCTGGGGCCAACGTCCTGACTTTC.

The J gene is TRBJ1-2, the V gene TRBV28; tentatively, D is TRBD1 (6 bases). CDR3 length: 14 residues. Germline lookup yields CDR1 MDHEN and CDR2 SYDVKM. Between the trimmed V and J ends, which lost 4 bases and 0 bases, there was a span of 9 bases. CDR3: CASSSGQSNYGYTF. In nucleotides, the CDR3 is TGTGCCAGCAGTTCCGGACAGTCTAACTATGGCTACACCTTC.